This TCR beta chain originates from a study of blood T cell repertoires in COVID-19. In the study overall: Some COVID-19 samples were acute and others convalescent; all came from the United States, Italy and Spain. Nucleic acid was either cDNA or gDNA, and it came from T cells, B-cell-depleted T cells, or PBMCs.

This CDR3 comprises 15 residues. V dropped 7 bases and J dropped 1 base, with 16 bases sitting between them. Germline assignment: CDR1 SGHNT and CDR2 YYREEE (reference sequence). In the authors' workflow: Reference gene primer amplification gave nucleated cell count estimates. Using immunoSEQ multiplex PCR, the repertoire was profiled, and TCRdb retains in-frame clones only, with some absent. D and trimming were read from the DNA, whereas the V and J calls and clone size are those reported in that table. The repertoire holds about 480,000 clones, with roughly 88% as singletons. Allocation to cohorts depended on clinical history reported by the participants.

The sample comprised PBMCs or T cells enriched from blood (not recorded which). The chain employs TRBV5-4 and TRBJ2-3; tentative D call: TRBD1 (6 bases). The TCR comes from a woman in her thirties or forties who had recovered from COVID-19. The chain's CDR3 is CASRGRGRGTDTQYF. The CDR3 region has the DNA TGTGCCAGCCGCGGCAGGGGCCGCGGCACAGATACGCAGTATTTT.